These 18 T cell receptor beta chains were sequenced from one sample in a study of blood T cell repertoires in COVID-19. Profiled with immunoSEQ multiplex PCR; TCRdb holds only in-frame clones, not every one. The data contain 65,000 to 90,000 clones, under 95% of them singletons. Input material: peripheral blood. These TCRs come from a human donor in a cohort sampled during active COVID-19.

This clone was recorded a few times. CDR3 bases: TGTGCCAGCAGCTTAACAGGAGCGGCGGATACGCAGTATTTT. It translates to CASSLTGAADTQYF. The chain is built from TRBV7-3 and TRBJ2-3; maybe TRBD2 (5 bases). Deletions cut 0 bases from V and 6 bases from J, with 10 bases between. CDR1 and CDR2 (germline): SGHTA, FQGTGA. CDR3 length equals 14 residues.

The V and J genes are TRBV18 and TRBJ1-3; D may be TRBD1 (6 bases). CDR1 and CDR2 (germline): KGHSH, LQKENI. This CDR3 is 15 amino acids long. V lost 5 bases to trimming and J lost 5 bases, with 16 bases between them. The CDR3 loop reads CASSATEGVRNTIYF. The CDR3 DNA sequence: TGTGCCAGCTCAGCGACAGAGGGGGTTCGAAACACCATATATTTT.

V and J are TRBV5-4 and TRBJ2-7; D is perhaps TRBD1 (5 bases). The length of the CDR3 is 14 residues. Trimming cost V 6 bases and J 3 bases, with 16 bases left between them. CDR1 is SGHNT and CDR2 is YYREEE in the germline V gene (reference sequence). CDR3 in amino acids: CASNTQGGGYEQYF. The CDR3, as DNA: TGTGCCAGCAACACCCAGGGCGGTGGCTACGAGCAGTACTTC.

The chain couples TRBV6-5 to TRBJ1-6; D gene ambiguous. The CDR3 length is 12 residues. V dropped 2 bases and J dropped 8 bases, with 4 bases sitting between them. Germline V lookup: CDR1 MNHEY, CDR2 SVGAGI. The CDR3 sequence: CASSYRDSPLHF. The CDR3 DNA reads as TGTGCCAGCAGTTACCGCGATTCACCCCTCCACTTT.

V usage is TRBV18 and J usage is TRBJ2-5; TRBD2 matches 8 bases. Trimming at V came to 3 bases and at J to 2 bases, leaving 8 bases not matched to a gene. This CDR3 contains 16 residues. Germline values: CDR1 KGHSH, CDR2 LQKENI. CDR3 sequence reads: CASSPTLAGGQETQYF. For the CDR3, the DNA is TGTGCCAGCTCACCGACCCTGGCGGGGGGACAAGAGACCCAGTACTTC.

J is TRBJ2-6 and V is TRBV3-1 (or the pseudogene TRBV3-2); maybe TRBD1 (6 bases). The germline V and J ends were trimmed by 4 bases and 0 bases, with 10 bases remaining between them. Looked up from germline, CDR1 is LGHDT and CDR2 is YNNKEL (reference sequence). The length of the CDR3 is 16 residues. CDR3 coding DNA: TGTGCCAGCAGCCCCGGGACAATCTCTGGGGCCAACGTCCTGACTTTC. This sequence encodes CASSPGTISGANVLTF.

The CDR3 nucleotides are TGTGCCAGCTCACCAGGACGAGCGGAGGGGGCAAGATATGGCTACACCTTC. It yields the protein CASSPGRAEGARYGYTF. V and J are TRBV18 and TRBJ1-2; TRBD1 agrees at 7 bases. Germline V lookup: CDR1 KGHSH, CDR2 LQKENI. Trimming took 2 bases from V and 5 from J; bases not matched to a gene: 14. This CDR3 comprises 17 residues.

About this clone itself: This specimen includes other DNA sequences encoding the same CDR3. The chain employs TRBV10-3 and TRBJ2-5; 8 bases are a match to TRBD2. Germline CDR1 is ENHRY and CDR2 is SYGVKD. The CDR3 loop spans 15 amino acids. The ends lost 5 bases at V and 4 bases at J; junction bases unmatched: 9. The DNA of the CDR3 is TGTGCCATCAGTAGGAGCGGGGGACGTGTAGAGACCCAGTACTTC. It encodes CAISRSGGRVETQYF.

V is TRBV4-3 and J is TRBJ2-1; 9 bases map to TRBD1. The CDR3 is 17 residues long. CDR1 and CDR2 (germline): LGHNA, YSLEER. The V gene end was trimmed by 0 bases and the J gene end by 6 bases; junction bases not matched to a gene: 9. Here the CDR3 DNA reads TGCGCCAGCAGCCAAGATTACTGGGGACAGGGAGGCAATGAGCAGTTCTTC. Protein product: CASSQDYWGQGGNEQFF.

The V and J genes are TRBV4-3 and TRBJ1-2; weak D call: TRBD1 (6 bases). The CDR3 runs to 15 residues. Trimming left V 4 bases short and J 6 bases short, with 18 bases between. Germline assignment: CDR1 LGHNA and CDR2 YSLEER. CDR3 sequence reads: CASSPGAHRDDGYTF. CDR3 sequence (DNA): TGCGCCAGCAGCCCTGGGGCCCACAGGGACGATGGCTACACCTTC.

This rearrangement joins TRBV18 to TRBJ2-3, with 14 bases aligning to TRBD2. The CDR3 has 18 amino acids. V trimming: 2 bases; J trimming: 5 bases; junction bases outside the gene matches: 9. Germline loops: CDR1 KGHSH, CDR2 LQKENI. CDR3 coding DNA: TGTGCCAGCTCACCAGCGGCGCCGGGACTAGCGGGGGTAGATACGCAGTATTTT. This encodes CASSPAAPGLAGVDTQYF.

The CDR3 spells CASSLFMGGSTDTQYF. The CDR3 region has the DNA TGTGCCAGCAGCTTATTTATGGGGGGAAGCACAGATACGCAGTATTTT. The chain has TRBV7-2 and TRBJ2-3, with TRBD2 as a possible D gene (6 bases). This CDR3 has 16 amino acids. V lost 2 bases to trimming and J lost 0 bases, with 12 bases between them. Germline CDR1 and CDR2: SGHTA and FQGNSA.

The V gene is TRBV11-1, the J gene TRBJ1-6; 8 bases agree with TRBD1. This CDR3 has 16 amino acids. The junction had 8 bases not matched to a gene; V was cut back by 3 bases and J by 7 bases. Per germline, CDR1 SGHAT and CDR2 FQDESV (reference sequence). The CDR3: CASSLGQGARNSPLHF. CDR3 DNA sequence: TGTGCCAGCAGCTTGGGGCAGGGGGCAAGGAATTCACCCCTCCACTTT. Filled out from reference TRBV11-1 and TRBJ1-6, the complete variable domain reads EAEVAQSPRYKITEKSQAVAFWCDPISGHATLYWYRQILGQGPELLVQFQDESVVDDSQLPKDRFSAERLKGVDSTLKIQPAELGDSAMYLCASSLGQGARNSPLHFGNGTRLTVT.

The chain combines TRBV5-1 with TRBJ2-2, with unresolved D. The CDR3 is 13 amino acids. CDR1 is SGHRS and CDR2 is YFSETQ in the germline V gene. V lost 6 bases and J 2 bases, leaving 8 bases between the germline ends. The CDR3 nucleotides are TGCGCCAGCAATCGCGAAAACACCGGGGAGCTGTTTTTT. Protein: CASNRENTGELFF.

In its sample, this clone was seen once. V and J are TRBV10-1 and TRBJ1-1, with a possible D match to TRBD1 (6 bases). CDR3 length equals 14 residues. From germline, CDR1 is WNHNN and CDR2 SYGVQD (reference sequence). The V end was cut by 5 bases, the J end by 3 bases, with 13 bases between. CDR3 in DNA: TGCGCCAGCAGTCAAACAGGGCTGGACACTGAAGCTTTCTTT. This encodes CASSQTGLDTEAFF.

With respect to this clone: One end of the junction does not line up with germline, which may come from a read error. This sequence joins TRBV7-3 and TRBJ1-3; 11 nucleotides agree with TRBD1. The germline gives CDR1 SGHTA, CDR2 FQGTGA. The CDR3 contains 17 residues. CDR3 loop: CASSITGQGASGNTIYF. The CDR3 coding sequence is TGTGCCAGCAGCATAACCGGACAGGGGGCTTCAGGAAACACCATATATTTT.

This chain links TRBV4-3 with TRBJ1-4; 7 bases are shared with TRBD1. Trimming at V came to 2 bases and at J to 3 bases, leaving 3 bases not matched to a gene. This CDR3 comprises 15 residues. Germline CDR1 is LGHNA and CDR2 is YSLEER. The CDR3 region has the DNA TGCGCCAGCAGCCAAAAAGGGACAGCTAATGAAAAACTGTTTTTT. The encoded protein is CASSQKGTANEKLFF.

This clone was detected only a few times. The J gene is TRBJ2-1, the V gene TRBV7-8; TRBD2 agrees at 14 bases. Germline V CDR1 and CDR2: SGHVS, FQNEAQ. The CDR3 contains 15 residues. V gave up 4 bases and J gave up 11 bases; unmatched junction bases: 7. Here the CDR3 reads CASSSGLAGGKQQFF. As DNA, the CDR3 is TGTGCCAGCAGCTCCGGACTAGCGGGGGGCAAACAGCAGTTCTTC.